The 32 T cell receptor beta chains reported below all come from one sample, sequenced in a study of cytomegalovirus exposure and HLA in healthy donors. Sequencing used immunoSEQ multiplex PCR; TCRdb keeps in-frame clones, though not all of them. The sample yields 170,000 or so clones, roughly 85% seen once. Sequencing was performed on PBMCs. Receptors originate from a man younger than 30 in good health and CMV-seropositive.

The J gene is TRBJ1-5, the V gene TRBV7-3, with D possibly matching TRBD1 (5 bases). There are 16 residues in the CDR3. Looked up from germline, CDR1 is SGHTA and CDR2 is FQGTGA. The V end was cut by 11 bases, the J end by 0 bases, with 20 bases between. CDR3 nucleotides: TGTGCCTGGGCCAGGGCCCTATTGAATAGCAATCAGCCCCAGCATTTT. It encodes CAWARALLNSNQPQHF. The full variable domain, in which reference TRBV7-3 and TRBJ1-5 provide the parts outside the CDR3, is GAGVSQTPSNKVTEKGKYVELRCDPISGHTALYWYRQSLGQGPEFLIYFQGTGAADDSGLPNDRFFAVRPEGSVSTLKIQRTERGDSAVYLCAWARALLNSNQPQHFGDGTRLSIL.

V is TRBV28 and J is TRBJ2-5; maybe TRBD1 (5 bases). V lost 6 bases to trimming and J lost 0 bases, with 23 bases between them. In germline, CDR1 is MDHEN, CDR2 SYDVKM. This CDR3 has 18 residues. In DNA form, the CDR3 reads TGTGCCAGCAGCTACGAGCTAGGGGATACCACCGACCAAGAGACCCAGTACTTC. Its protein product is CASSYELGDTTDQETQYF.

The CDR3 loop reads CASSPGLAGGESKNIQYF. The CDR3 nucleotides are TGTGCCAGCAGCCCGGGACTAGCGGGAGGGGAGTCCAAAAACATTCAGTACTTC. This chain connects TRBV7-9 to TRBJ2-4; 16 bases are a match to TRBD2. Germline CDR1 is SEHNR and CDR2 is FQNEAQ (reference sequence). J lost 2 bases, V lost 5 bases, and 6 bases had no gene match. The CDR3 runs to 18 residues.

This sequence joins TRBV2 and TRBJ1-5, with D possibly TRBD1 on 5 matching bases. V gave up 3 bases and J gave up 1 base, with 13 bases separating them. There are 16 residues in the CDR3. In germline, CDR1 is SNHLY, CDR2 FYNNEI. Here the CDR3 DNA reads TGTGCCAGCAGTGACCCCTGGGGGGAGAGCAATCAGCCCCAGCATTTT. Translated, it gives CASSDPWGESNQPQHF.

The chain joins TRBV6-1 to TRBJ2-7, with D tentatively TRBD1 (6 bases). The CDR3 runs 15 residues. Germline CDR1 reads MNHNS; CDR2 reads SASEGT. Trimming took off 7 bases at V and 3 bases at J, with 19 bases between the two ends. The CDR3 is CASTQRGHQFYEQYF. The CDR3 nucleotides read TGTGCCAGCACCCAGAGGGGACACCAATTCTACGAGCAGTACTTC.

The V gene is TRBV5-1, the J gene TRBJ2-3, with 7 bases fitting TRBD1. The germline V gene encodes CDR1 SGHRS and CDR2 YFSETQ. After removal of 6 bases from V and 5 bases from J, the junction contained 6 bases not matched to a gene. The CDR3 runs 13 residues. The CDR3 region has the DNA TGCGCCAGCAACGACAGGGTTGGAGATACGCAGTATTTT. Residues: CASNDRVGDTQYF.

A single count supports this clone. Here the CDR3 DNA reads TGTGCCAGCACTCCCGACAGGGGATTGAACACTGAAGCTTTCTTT. Its protein is CASTPDRGLNTEAFF. V and J are TRBV28 and TRBJ1-1, with 8 bases aligning to TRBD1. CDR1 is MDHEN and CDR2 is SYDVKM in the germline V gene. CDR3 length equals 15 residues. V lost 7 bases and J lost 0; bases outside the gene matches: 7.

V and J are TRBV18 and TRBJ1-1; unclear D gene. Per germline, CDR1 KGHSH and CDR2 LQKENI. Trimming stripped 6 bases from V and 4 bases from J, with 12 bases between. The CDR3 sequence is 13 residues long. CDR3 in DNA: TGTGCCAGCTCCCCAACACGGGGCACTGAAGCTTTCTTT. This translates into CASSPTRGTEAFF.

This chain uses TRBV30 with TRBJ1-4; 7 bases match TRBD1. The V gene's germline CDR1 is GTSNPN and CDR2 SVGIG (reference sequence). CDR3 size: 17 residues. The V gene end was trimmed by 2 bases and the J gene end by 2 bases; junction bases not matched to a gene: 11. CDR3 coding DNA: TGTGCCTGGAGTCCACCCCCCAGGGGGGCCACTAATGAAAAACTGTTTTTT. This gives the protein CAWSPPPRGATNEKLFF.

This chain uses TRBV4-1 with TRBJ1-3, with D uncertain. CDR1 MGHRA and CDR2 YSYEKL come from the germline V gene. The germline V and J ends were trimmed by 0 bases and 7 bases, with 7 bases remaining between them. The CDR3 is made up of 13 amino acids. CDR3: CASSQDGQNTIYF. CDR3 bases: TGCGCCAGCAGCCAAGATGGGCAGAACACCATATATTTT.

The CDR3 nucleotides read TGCAGCGTTGAAGATCTAGCGGGAGGTACCTACAATGAGCAGTTCTTC. Translated, it gives CSVEDLAGGTYNEQFF. The chain carries TRBV29-1 and TRBJ2-1; TRBD2 aligns across 11 bases. The CDR3 is made up of 16 amino acids. V trimming: 0 bases; J trimming: 2 bases; junction bases outside the gene matches: 3. CDR1 and CDR2 from the germline V gene are SQVTM and ANQGSEA.

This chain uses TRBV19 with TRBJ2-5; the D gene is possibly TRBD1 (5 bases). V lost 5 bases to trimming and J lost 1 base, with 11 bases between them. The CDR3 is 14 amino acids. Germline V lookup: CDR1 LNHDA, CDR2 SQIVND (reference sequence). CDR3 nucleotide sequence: TGTGCCAGTAGTTTCCAGGGATTCCAAGAGACCCAGTACTTC. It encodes CASSFQGFQETQYF.

Here the CDR3 reads CASSPGTSDYEQYF. Written as DNA, the CDR3 is TGTGCCAGCTCACCCGGGACTAGCGACTACGAGCAGTACTTC. The rearrangement joins TRBV18 to TRBJ2-7; the match to TRBD2 covers 10 bases. This CDR3 comprises 14 residues. Germline loops: CDR1 KGHSH, CDR2 LQKENI. V gave up 3 bases and J gave up 3 bases; unmatched junction bases: 2.

The CDR3 loop is CASSQQPTGGFF. The CDR3 DNA follows: TGTGCCAGCAGCCAACAACCGACAGGGGGGTTCTTC. V and J are TRBV14 and TRBJ2-1; TRBD1 aligns across 9 bases. With V trimmed by 2 bases and J by 15 bases, 5 bases remained unmatched. Germline lookup yields CDR1 SGHDN and CDR2 FVKESK. The CDR3 is 12 residues long.

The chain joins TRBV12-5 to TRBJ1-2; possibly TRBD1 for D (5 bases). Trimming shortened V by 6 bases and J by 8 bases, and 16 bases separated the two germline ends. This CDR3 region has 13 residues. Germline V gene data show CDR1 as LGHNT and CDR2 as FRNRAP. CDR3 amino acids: CASGTGYGKGYTF. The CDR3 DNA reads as TGTGCTAGTGGCACAGGATATGGGAAAGGCTACACCTTC.

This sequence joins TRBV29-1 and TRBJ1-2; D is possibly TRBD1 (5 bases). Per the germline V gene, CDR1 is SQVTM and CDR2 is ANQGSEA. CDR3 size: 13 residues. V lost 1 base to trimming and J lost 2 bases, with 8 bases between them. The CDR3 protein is CSVEGGGNYGYTF. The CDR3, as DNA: TGCAGCGTTGAAGGGGGGGGAAACTATGGCTACACCTTC.

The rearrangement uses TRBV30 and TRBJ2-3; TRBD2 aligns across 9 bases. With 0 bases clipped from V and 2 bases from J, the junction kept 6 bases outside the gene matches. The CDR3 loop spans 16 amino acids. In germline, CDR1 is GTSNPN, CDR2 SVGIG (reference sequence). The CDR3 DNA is TGTGCCTGGAGTGTTAAACTAGCGGGTTTCACAGATACGCAGTATTTT. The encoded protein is CAWSVKLAGFTDTQYF.

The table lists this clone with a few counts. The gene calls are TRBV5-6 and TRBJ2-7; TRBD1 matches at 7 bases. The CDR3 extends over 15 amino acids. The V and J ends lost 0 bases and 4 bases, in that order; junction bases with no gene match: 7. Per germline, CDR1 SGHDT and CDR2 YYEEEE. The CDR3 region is CASSLAPTGTYEQYF. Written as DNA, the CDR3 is TGTGCCAGCAGCTTGGCGCCGACAGGGACGTACGAGCAGTACTTC.

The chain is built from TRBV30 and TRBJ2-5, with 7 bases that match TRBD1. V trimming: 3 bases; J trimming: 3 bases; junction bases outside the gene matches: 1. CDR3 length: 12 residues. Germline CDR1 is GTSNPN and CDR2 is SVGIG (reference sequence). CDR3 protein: CAWRGTEETQYF. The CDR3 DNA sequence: TGTGCCTGGAGAGGGACAGAAGAGACCCAGTACTTC.

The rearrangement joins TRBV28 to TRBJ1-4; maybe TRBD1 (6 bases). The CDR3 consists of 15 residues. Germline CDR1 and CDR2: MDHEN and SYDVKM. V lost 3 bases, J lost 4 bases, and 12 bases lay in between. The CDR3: CASSFQGTGNEKLFF. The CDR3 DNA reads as TGTGCCAGCAGTTTCCAGGGGACGGGTAATGAAAAACTGTTTTTT.

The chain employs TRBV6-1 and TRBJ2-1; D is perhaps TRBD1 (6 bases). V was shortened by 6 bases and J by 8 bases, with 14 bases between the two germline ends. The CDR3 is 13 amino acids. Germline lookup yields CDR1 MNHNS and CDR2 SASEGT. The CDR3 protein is CASRGAGFDEQFF. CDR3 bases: TGTGCCAGCAGGGGGGCAGGGTTCGATGAGCAGTTCTTC.

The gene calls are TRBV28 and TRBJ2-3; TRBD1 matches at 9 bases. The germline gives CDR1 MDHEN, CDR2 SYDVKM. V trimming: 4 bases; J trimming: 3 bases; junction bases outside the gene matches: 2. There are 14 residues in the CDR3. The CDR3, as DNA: TGTGCCAGCAGTTACAGGGGGCCGACAGATACGCAGTATTTT. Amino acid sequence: CASSYRGPTDTQYF.

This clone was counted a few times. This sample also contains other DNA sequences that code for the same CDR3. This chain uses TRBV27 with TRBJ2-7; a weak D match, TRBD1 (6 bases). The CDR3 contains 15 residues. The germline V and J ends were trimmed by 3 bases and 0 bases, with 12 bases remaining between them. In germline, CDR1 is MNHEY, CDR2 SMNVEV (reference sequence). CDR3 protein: CASSFGGRGSYEQYF. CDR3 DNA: TGTGCCAGCAGTTTTGGGGGCAGGGGCTCCTACGAGCAGTACTTC.

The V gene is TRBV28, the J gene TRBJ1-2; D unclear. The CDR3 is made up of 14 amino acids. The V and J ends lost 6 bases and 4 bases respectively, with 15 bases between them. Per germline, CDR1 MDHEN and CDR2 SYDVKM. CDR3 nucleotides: TGTGCCAGCAGCCTTAGTCCTTCGGTCTATGGCTACACCTTC. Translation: CASSLSPSVYGYTF.

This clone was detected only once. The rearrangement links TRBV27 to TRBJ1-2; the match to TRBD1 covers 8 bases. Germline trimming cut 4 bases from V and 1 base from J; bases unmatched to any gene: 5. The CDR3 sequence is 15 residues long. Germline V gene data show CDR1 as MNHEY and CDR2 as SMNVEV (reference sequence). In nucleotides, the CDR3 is TGTGCCAGCAGTTCCTTACAGGGGGTTAACTATGGCTACACCTTC. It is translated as CASSSLQGVNYGYTF.

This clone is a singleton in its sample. The DNA of the CDR3 is TGTGCCAGCAGCCGGGGACTAGCGGGGAACACCGGGGAGCTGTTTTTT. Residues: CASSRGLAGNTGELFF. The rearrangement links TRBV5-4 to TRBJ2-2; TRBD2 matches 12 bases. The CDR3 is 16 amino acids. The V and J ends lost 4 bases and 1 base, in that order; junction bases with no gene match: 2. Germline V gene data show CDR1 as SGHNT and CDR2 as YYREEE (reference sequence).

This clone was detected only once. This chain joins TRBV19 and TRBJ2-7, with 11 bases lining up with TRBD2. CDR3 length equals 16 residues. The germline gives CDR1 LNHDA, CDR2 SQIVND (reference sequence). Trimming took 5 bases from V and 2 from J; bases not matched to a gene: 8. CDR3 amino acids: CASSVTSGSVPYEQYF. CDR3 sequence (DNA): TGTGCCAGTAGTGTTACTAGCGGGAGCGTCCCCTACGAGCAGTACTTC.

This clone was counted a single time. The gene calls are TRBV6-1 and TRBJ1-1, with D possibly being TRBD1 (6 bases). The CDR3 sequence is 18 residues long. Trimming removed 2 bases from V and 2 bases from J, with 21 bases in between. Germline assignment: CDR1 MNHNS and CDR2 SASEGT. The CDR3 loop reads CASSERGGASGLNTEAFF. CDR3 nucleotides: TGTGCCAGCAGTGAACGTGGGGGGGCTTCGGGACTCAACACTGAAGCTTTCTTT.

This chain's CDR3 is CASSLASGGYEQYF. The DNA of the CDR3 is TGTGCCAGCAGCTTAGCCAGCGGAGGCTACGAGCAGTACTTC. The chain carries TRBV13 and TRBJ2-7, with TRBD2 as a possible D gene (5 bases). The CDR3 runs to 14 residues. Germline V gene data show CDR1 as PRHDT and CDR2 as FYEKMQ (reference sequence). With 1 base removed from V and 3 bases from J, the gap between germline ends came to 10 bases.

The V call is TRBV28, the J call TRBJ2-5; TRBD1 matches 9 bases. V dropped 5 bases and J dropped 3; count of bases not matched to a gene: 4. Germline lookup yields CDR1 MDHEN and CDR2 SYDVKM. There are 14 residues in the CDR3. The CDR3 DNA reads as TGTGCCAGCAGTCCGGACAGGGGAGAAGAGACCCAGTACTTC. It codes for CASSPDRGEETQYF.

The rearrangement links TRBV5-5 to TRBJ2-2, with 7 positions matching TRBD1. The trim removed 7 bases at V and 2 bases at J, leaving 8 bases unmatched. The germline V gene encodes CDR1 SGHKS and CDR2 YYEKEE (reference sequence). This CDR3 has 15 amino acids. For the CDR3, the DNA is TGTGCCAGCTGTACAGGGGATACCAACACCGGGGAGCTGTTTTTT. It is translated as CASCTGDTNTGELFF.

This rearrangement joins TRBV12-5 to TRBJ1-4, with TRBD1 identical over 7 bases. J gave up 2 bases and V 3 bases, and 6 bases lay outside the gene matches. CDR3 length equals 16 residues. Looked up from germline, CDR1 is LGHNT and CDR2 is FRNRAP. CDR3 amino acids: CASGFSTGETNEKLFF. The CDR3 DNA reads TGTGCTAGTGGTTTTTCTACAGGGGAGACTAATGAAAAACTGTTTTTT.